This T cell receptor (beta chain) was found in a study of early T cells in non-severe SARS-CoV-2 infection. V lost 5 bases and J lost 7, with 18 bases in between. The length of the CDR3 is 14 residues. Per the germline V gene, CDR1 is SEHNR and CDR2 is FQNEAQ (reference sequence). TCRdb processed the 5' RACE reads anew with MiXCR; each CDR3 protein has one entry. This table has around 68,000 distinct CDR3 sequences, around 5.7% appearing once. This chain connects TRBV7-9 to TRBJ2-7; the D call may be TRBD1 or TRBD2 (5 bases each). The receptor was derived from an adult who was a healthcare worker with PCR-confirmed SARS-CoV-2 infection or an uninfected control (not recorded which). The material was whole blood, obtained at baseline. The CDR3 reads CASSPREGTDEQYF. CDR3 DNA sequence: TGTGCCAGCAGCCCTCGTGAGGGGACGGATGAGCAGTACTTC.